Reported below is one T cell receptor (beta chain). Its antigen is undetermined. Patients were ruled out by autoimmune disease history or systemic immunosuppression. The data derive from a study of OX40 agonist ivuxolimab in advanced cancers. Study-wide background: In this trial design, patients received ivuxolimab intravenously at 0.01 to 10 mg/kg every 2 weeks. Whole-study findings and limits: No determination was made of the antigen specificity of the expanded peripheral T cells. Among some nonresponders, normalized T-cell clonal expansion was also low.

Trimming took 3 bases from V and 8 from J; bases not matched to a gene: 1. This CDR3 comprises 11 residues. Germline V gene data show CDR1 as DFQATT and CDR2 as SNEGSKA (reference sequence). Only in-frame clones appear in the TCRdb table, and some are missing; sequencing was by immunoSEQ multiplex PCR. The table records about 34,000 clones, roughly 87% of them present only once. The receptor was derived from an adult with an advanced solid tumor such as melanoma, head and neck, liver or kidney cancer. The specimen was CD4+ or CD8+ T cells sorted from blood, collected in a trial of the OX40 agonist ivuxolimab. The chain combines TRBV20-1 with TRBJ2-1; TRBD2 matches at 7 bases. The CDR3 sequence is CSARGGYEQFF. The DNA for the CDR3 is TGCAGTGCTAGGGGGGGGTATGAGCAGTTCTTC.